A selection of T cell receptor beta chains follows, all from one sample in a study of blood T cell repertoires in COVID-19. Clones were read by immunoSEQ multiplex PCR, and TCRdb kept only the in-frame ones, dropping some. The sample lists 120,000 to 150,000 clones; approximately 83% were seen once. The sequencing sample was made of peripheral blood. These receptor sequences come from a woman aged 55-75 years with COVID-19, enrolled during active disease. The CDR3 runs from the conserved cysteine through the conserved F or W. D genes are given only for firm matches. Only some rows state a clone size, as once, few, many or a class for expanded clones.

V gene	D gene	J gene	clone size	CDR3 DNA	CDR3 protein
TRBV5-1	-	TRBJ1-1	-	TGCGCCAGCAGCTTGGGTCAGGGTGCTGAAGCTTTCTTT	CASSLGQGAEAFF
TRBV19	-	TRBJ2-6	-	TGTGCCAGTAGTATAGATCTATTCGGGACTGGGGCCAACGTCCTGACTTTC	CASSIDLFGTGANVLTF
TRBV12-3/TRBV12-4	-	TRBJ2-1	-	TGTGCCAGCAGTTTTCTTGAGAATGAGCAGTTCTTC	CASSFLENEQFF
TRBV21-1	-	TRBJ1-2	many	TGTGCCAGCAGTGGGGGACAGACGTATGGCTACACCTTC	CASSGGQTYGYTF
TRBV7-6	TRBD1	TRBJ1-1	-	TGTGCCAGCAGCCGGGACAGGGCCATGAACACTGAAGCTTTCTTT	CASSRDRAMNTEAFF
TRBV27	TRBD1	TRBJ2-1	once	TGTGCCAGCAGTCCCGACAGGGGACGGATCTACAATGAGCAGTTCTTC	CASSPDRGRIYNEQFF
TRBV18	-	TRBJ1-5	-	TGTGCCAGCTCACCGCCGGGGGGCGCAAATCAGCCCCAGCATTTT	CASSPPGGANQPQHF
TRBV10-2	TRBD1	TRBJ1-5	-	TGCGCCAGCACTCAGGACAGGGTCGAGCCCCAGCATTTT	CASTQDRVEPQHF
TRBV7-2	TRBD2	TRBJ2-5	-	TGTGCCAGCAGTTTCAACTCGCGGGGGAACCAAGAGACCCAGTACTTC	CASSFNSRGNQETQYF
TRBV4-1	-	TRBJ2-1	-	TGCGCCAGCAGCCAGCTGGGGGCGAATGAGCAGTTCTTC	CASSQLGANEQFF
TRBV9	TRBD1	TRBJ1-3	-	TGTGCCAGCAGCTCAAGGACAGGCAACTCTGGAAACACCATATATTTT	CASSSRTGNSGNTIYF
TRBV4-1	TRBD2	TRBJ2-5	-	TGCGCCAGCAGCCACCGTGTAGCGGGGCAATCACAAGAGACCCAGTACTTC	CASSHRVAGQSQETQYF
TRBV7-7	-	TRBJ2-2	-	TGTGCTAGCAGCTCCCTAGGCGGGAACACCGGGGAGCTGTTTTTT	CASSSLGGNTGELFF
TRBV19	TRBD2	TRBJ2-5	once	TGTGCCAGTAGTCCCTTTTCGCCTAGCGGGCTCCAAGAGACCCAGTACTTC	CASSPFSPSGLQETQYF
TRBV7-3	-	TRBJ2-3	-	TGTGCCAGCAGCTTAAAGGGGGGGACCCACACAGATACGCAGTATTTT	CASSLKGGTHTDTQYF
TRBV5-4	TRBD2	TRBJ2-3	-	TGTGCCAGCAGCCCCGGGCTAGCGGGGATGGGGACAGATACGCAGTATTTT	CASSPGLAGMGTDTQYF
TRBV7-2	TRBD1	TRBJ1-1	-	TGTGCCAGCAGCCCATTTAGGACAGGGGGTACTGAAGCTTTCTTT	CASSPFRTGGTEAFF
TRBV7-6	TRBD2	TRBJ2-3	-	TGTGCCAGCAGCCTCACCTCGGGGGGGTCGATGGGAGATACGCAGTATTTT	CASSLTSGGSMGDTQYF
TRBV12-3/TRBV12-4	TRBD1	TRBJ2-2	-	TGTGCCAGCAGCCGGACAGGGTTCGGGGAGCTGTTTTTT	CASSRTGFGELFF
TRBV5-4	TRBD1	TRBJ2-7	few	TGTGCCAGCAGCTTAACAGGGGGGAACTACGAGCAGTACTTC	CASSLTGGNYEQYF
TRBV24-1	-	TRBJ1-6	once	TGTGCCACCAGTGATTTGTTACTGTTACAGGTTCTTTCCTATAATTCACCCCTCCACTTT	CATSDLLLLQVLSYNSPLHF
TRBV3-1/TRBV3-2	TRBD1	TRBJ1-2	-	TGTGCCAGCAGCCAAGATCAAGAGACAGGGGGCAATGGCTACACCTTC	CASSQDQETGGNGYTF
TRBV4-2	TRBD2	TRBJ2-2	-	TGTGCCAGCAGCCATCAGACTAGCGGGGGGAGCACCGGGGAGCTGTTTTTT	CASSHQTSGGSTGELFF
TRBV5-1	-	TRBJ2-2	-	TGCGCCAGCAGCTTGAACCCAGGAGCGGAGAACACCGGGGAGCTGTTTTTT	CASSLNPGAENTGELFF
TRBV18	TRBD1	TRBJ2-4	-	TGTGCCAGCTCTTTAGGGGCCAGGGGGCAAAACATTCAGTACTTC	CASSLGARGQNIQYF
TRBV5-3	TRBD1	TRBJ1-2	-	TGTGCCGGCAAGCCCACCAGGACAGGGGGCCTAGACTATGGCTACACCTTC	CAGKPTRTGGLDYGYTF
TRBV3-1/TRBV3-2	-	TRBJ1-4	-	TGTGCCAGCAGCCGCAATTTTGGGGGGGCCGGTGAAAAACTGTTTTTT	CASSRNFGGAGEKLFF
TRBV2	TRBD1	TRBJ1-2	once	TGTGCCAGCAGGCGGACAGGGGGCTCTTTTGGGGATGGCTACACCTTC	CASRRTGGSFGDGYTF
TRBV6-5	TRBD2	TRBJ2-5	-	TGTGCCAGCAGTTACGGACTAGCGGGGGGACAAGAGACCCAGTACTTC	CASSYGLAGGQETQYF
TRBV5-1	-	TRBJ2-2	-	TGCGCCAGCAGCTTGGTAACAAACACCGGGGAGCTGTTTTTT	CASSLVTNTGELFF
TRBV10-3	-	TRBJ1-2	-	TGTGCCATCAGTGAACAACAGGGCCGGGGCTACACCTTC	CAISEQQGRGYTF
TRBV10-3	-	TRBJ2-7	few	TGTGCCATCAGTGAGAGAGACCGGACAGGAGGGTACGAGCAGTACTTC	CAISERDRTGGYEQYF
TRBV12-5	-	TRBJ1-2	-	TGTGCTAGTGGTTTGGTCAGTGGGGCATATAACTATGGCTACACCTTC	CASGLVSGAYNYGYTF
TRBV10-3	-	TRBJ2-1	-	TGTGCCATCAGGGCAGAAGGGGGTTACAATGAGCAGTTCTTC	CAIRAEGGYNEQFF
TRBV5-6	-	TRBJ2-2	-	TGTGCCAGCAGCTGGGGTGGAGGAGCGAACACCGGGGAGCTGTTTTTT	CASSWGGGANTGELFF
TRBV3-1/TRBV3-2	TRBD2	TRBJ2-2	-	TGTGCCAGCTGGCGGGGGGCCCCCGGGGAGCTGTTTTTT	CASWRGAPGELFF
TRBV5-1	-	TRBJ1-1	-	TGCGCCAGCAGCTTGGATAACAGGGACACTGAAGCTTTCTTT	CASSLDNRDTEAFF
TRBV18	-	TRBJ2-5	-	TGTGCCAGCTCACCAGGGGGCGTTTTTGAGACCCAGTACTTC	CASSPGGVFETQYF
TRBV5-1	TRBD2	TRBJ2-5	once	TGCGCCAGCAGTCATGTGACTAGCGGGGTTAGGGAGACCCAGTACTTC	CASSHVTSGVRETQYF
TRBV5-1	TRBD1	TRBJ2-7	-	TGCGCCAGCAGCAATTACCCCGGGACAGGGCATTCCTACGAGCAGTACTTC	CASSNYPGTGHSYEQYF
TRBV2	-	TRBJ1-1	-	TGTGCCAGCAGCCGGGGGGCTCAGGGAAACACTGAAGCTTTCTTT	CASSRGAQGNTEAFF
TRBV28	TRBD1	TRBJ1-2	-	TGTGCCAGCGGACAAGACAGGGGCCGAGGCTACACCTTC	CASGQDRGRGYTF